The clone carrying this TCR beta chain occurred many times. Its antigen is as yet unknown. Researchers prepared the TCRbeta library using unique molecular identifiers, the study reports. TCRdb reanalysed the PCR reads using MiXCR and keeps one entry per CDR3 protein. The table lists some 350,000 distinct CDR3 sequences, roughly 16% of them singletons. This sample is drawn from a study of T-cell reconstitution after alpha-beta-depleted transplantation in children. Findings and caveats of the study: Recipient T cells and thymic progenitors that survived were the source of the high TCRbeta diversity seen at day 60 in some patients. T-cell counts and diversity at one year post-transplant came mainly from newly produced T cells. By about two months after transplant, alpha-beta T cells reportedly arose from several hundred graft clones that had expanded.

Germline values: CDR1 MNHEY, CDR2 SVGEGT. Trimming took 5 bases from V and 9 from J; bases not matched to a gene: 4. CDR3 length: 13 amino acids. This sequence joins TRBV6-2 or TRBV6-3 and TRBJ2-1; 10 bases are a match to TRBD2. The source is a male patient between 2 and 15 years old who had a stem cell transplant for acute lymphoblastic leukemia, so the T cells may come from the graft donor. The specimen comprised PBMCs, mostly from graft donor cells, sampled 360 days after TCRalphabeta/CD19-depleted stem cell transplant. In DNA form, the CDR3 reads TGTGCCAGCAGTAACCTAGCGGGAGTTGAGCAGTTCTTC. It is translated as CASSNLAGVEQFF.